This T cell receptor (beta chain) appears in the sequencing data of a study of chemoradiotherapy in HPV16-positive cancers. V dropped 8 bases and J dropped 2 bases, with 15 bases sitting between them. CDR1 and CDR2 from the germline V gene are MDHEN and SYDVKM. The CDR3 consists of 15 residues. A few counts support this clone. What it binds is not known. Study conclusions and caveats: Candidate HPV-specific clones and E7-related TCR motifs grew in tumor during treatment.

Clones were sequenced by immunoSEQ multiplex PCR, and TCRdb holds only the in-frame ones, with some missing. The table records approximately 840 clones, around 90% of them present only once. V and J are TRBV28 and TRBJ2-2; the D gene is possibly TRBD2 (5 bases). The material sequenced was tumor tissue, taken from a patient who underwent chemoradiotherapy. The source of this sequence is a human donor with HPV-associated anogenital cancer. In DNA, the CDR3 is TGTGCCAGCCGCTCGTCCGGACTTAACACCGGGGAGCTGTTTTTT. Amino acid sequence: CASRSSGLNTGELFF.